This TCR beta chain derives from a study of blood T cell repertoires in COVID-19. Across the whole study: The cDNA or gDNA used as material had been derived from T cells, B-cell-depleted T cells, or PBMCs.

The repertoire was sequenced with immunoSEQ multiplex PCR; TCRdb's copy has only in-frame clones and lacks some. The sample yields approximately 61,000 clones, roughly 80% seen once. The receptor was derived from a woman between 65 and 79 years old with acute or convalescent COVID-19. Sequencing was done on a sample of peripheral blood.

CDR3 protein: CASSLRKAGVRNIQYF. As DNA, the CDR3 is TGTGCCAGCAGCTTAAGGAAGGCGGGGGTGAGAAACATTCAGTACTTC. The rearrangement uses TRBV11-2 and TRBJ2-4; 7 nucleotides match TRBD2. The CDR3 length is 16 residues. Germline V CDR1 and CDR2: SGHAT, FQNNGV. The trim removed 2 bases at V and 6 bases at J, leaving 10 bases unmatched.